The text below deals with one T cell receptor beta chain. The sample is drawn from a study of shared clonotypes between healthy human individuals. The CDR3 has 16 residues. V gave up 6 bases and J gave up 1 base, with 16 bases separating them. Per the germline V gene, CDR1 is MDHEN and CDR2 is SYDVKM. This table comes from immunoSEQ multiplex PCR, and its TCRdb copy is limited to in-frame clones, with some not included. The sample lists 300,000 to 400,000 clones, around 90% seen once, with around 15% in the top ten. The gene calls are TRBV28 and TRBJ2-1, with a tentative D call TRBD2 (6 bases). The TCR sequence derives from a man younger than 30 in good health. What was sequenced was memory CD8+ T cells sorted from blood. As to subset: CD45RO+ cells pooled with CCR7-negative TemRA cells. CDR3 coding DNA: TGTGCCAGCAGCAGCGACTGGGGGGTGTCCTACAATGAGCAGTTCTTC. The encoded protein is CASSSDWGVSYNEQFF.